This T cell receptor (beta chain) was recovered during a study of Graves' ophthalmopathy and Graves' hyperthyroidism. This CDR3 comprises 16 residues. Germline V gene sequence: CDR1 MNHEY, CDR2 SVGEGT. The V end was cut by 0 bases, the J end by 3 bases, with 11 bases between. As the template, RNA transcripts were used to amplify TCR beta CDR3 regions. First-round RT-PCR relied on HTBI primers, and a second-round multiplex PCR came next. MiXCR, run by TCRdb on the multiplex PCR reads, gives a single entry per CDR3 protein. The sample has 300,000 to 500,000 distinct CDR3 sequences; 15% are singletons. This clonotype was detected ten times or more. Additional autoimmune diseases, uncontrolled infections, pregnancy or lactation disqualified patients. Symptoms, serum thyroxine and TRAb, thyroid ultrasound, and orbital computed tomography formed the diagnostic basis.

The material sequenced was peripheral blood. This TCR was recovered from a woman aged 18-35 years with stable Graves' hyperthyroidism. The V call is TRBV6-2 or TRBV6-3, the J call TRBJ2-2, with D hard to call. CDR3 residues: CASSYSSVVDTGELFF. CDR3 DNA sequence: TGTGCCAGCAGTTACTCTAGTGTGGTGGACACCGGGGAGCTGTTTTTT.